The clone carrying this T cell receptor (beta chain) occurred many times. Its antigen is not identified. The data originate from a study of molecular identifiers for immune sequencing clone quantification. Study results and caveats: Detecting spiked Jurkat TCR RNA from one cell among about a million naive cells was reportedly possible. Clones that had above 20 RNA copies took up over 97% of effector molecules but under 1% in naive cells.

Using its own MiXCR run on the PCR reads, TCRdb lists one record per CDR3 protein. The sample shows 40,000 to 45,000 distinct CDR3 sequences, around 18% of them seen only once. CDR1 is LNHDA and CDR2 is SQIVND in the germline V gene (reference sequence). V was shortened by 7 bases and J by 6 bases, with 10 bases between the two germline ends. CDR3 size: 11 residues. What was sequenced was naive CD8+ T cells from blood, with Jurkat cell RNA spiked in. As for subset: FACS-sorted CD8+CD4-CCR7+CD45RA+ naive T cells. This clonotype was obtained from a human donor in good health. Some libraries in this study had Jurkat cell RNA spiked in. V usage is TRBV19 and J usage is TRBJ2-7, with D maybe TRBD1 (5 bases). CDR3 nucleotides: TGTGCCAGTACTCAGGGCGCCGAGCAGTACTTC. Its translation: CASTQGAEQYF.